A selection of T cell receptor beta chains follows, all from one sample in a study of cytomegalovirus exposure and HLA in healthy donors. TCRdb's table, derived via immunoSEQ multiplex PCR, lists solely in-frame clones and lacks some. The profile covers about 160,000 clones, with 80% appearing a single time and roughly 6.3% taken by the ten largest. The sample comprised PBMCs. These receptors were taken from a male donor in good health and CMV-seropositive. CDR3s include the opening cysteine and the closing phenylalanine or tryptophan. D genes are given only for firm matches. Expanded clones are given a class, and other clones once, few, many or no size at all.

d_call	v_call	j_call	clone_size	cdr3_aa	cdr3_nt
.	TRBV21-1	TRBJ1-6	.	CASSKEGRGESYNSPLHF	TGTGCCAGCAGCAAAGAGGGCAGGGGTGAATCCTATAATTCACCCCTCCACTTT
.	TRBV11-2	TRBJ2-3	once	CASSPIRAFSTDTQYF	TGTGCCAGCAGTCCGATCAGGGCATTCAGCACAGATACGCAGTATTTT
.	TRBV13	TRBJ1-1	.	CASSPGGGLNTEAFF	TGTGCCAGCAGCCCGGGGGGTGGGTTGAACACTGAAGCTTTCTTT
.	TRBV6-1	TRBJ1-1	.	CASSGGVVRDTMNTEAFF	TGTGCCAGCAGTGGAGGTGTTGTCAGGGACACGATGAACACTGAAGCTTTCTTT
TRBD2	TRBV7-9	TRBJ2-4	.	CSSSLAVGLAGVGKNIQYF	TGTTCCAGCAGCTTAGCGGTCGGACTAGCGGGAGTTGGAAAAAACATTCAGTACTTC
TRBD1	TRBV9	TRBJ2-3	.	CASSAGDRPGDTQYF	TGTGCCAGCAGCGCTGGGGACAGACCCGGGGATACGCAGTATTTT
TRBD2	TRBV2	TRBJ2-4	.	CASSGPERGPKNIQYF	TGTGCCAGCAGTGGGCCAGAGCGGGGGCCCAAAAACATTCAGTACTTC
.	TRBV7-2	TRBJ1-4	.	CASSRQSRNEKLFF	TGTGCCAGCAGCCGACAGTCCCGCAATGAAAAACTGTTTTTT
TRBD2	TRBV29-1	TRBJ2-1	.	CSVGPSGGSLNEQFF	TGCAGCGTTGGTCCCTCGGGCGGGAGTCTGAATGAGCAGTTCTTC
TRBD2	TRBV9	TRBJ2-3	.	CASSPGLAGGTDTQYF	TGTGCCAGCAGCCCCGGACTAGCGGGAGGGACAGATACGCAGTATTTT
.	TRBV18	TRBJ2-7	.	CASSPGGPRDEQYF	TGTGCCAGCTCACCAGGAGGGCCCCGGGACGAGCAGTACTTC
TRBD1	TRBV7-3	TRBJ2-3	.	CASSSTSRGRIDTQYF	TGTGCCAGCAGCTCCACGTCCAGGGGGCGCATAGATACGCAGTATTTT
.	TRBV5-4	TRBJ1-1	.	CASSLRGGKMNTEAFF	TGTGCCAGCAGCTTGAGGGGGGGCAAGATGAACACTGAAGCTTTCTTT
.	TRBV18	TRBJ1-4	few	CASSPPGLPHLTNEKLFF	TGTGCCAGCTCACCCCCGGGACTTCCACATCTAACTAATGAAAAACTGTTTTTT
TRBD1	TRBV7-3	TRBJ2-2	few	CASSKTGATGELFF	TGTGCCAGCAGTAAAACAGGGGCAACCGGGGAGCTGTTTTTT
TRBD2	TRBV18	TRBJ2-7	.	CASSPPTSGTQREQYF	TGTGCCAGCTCACCACCGACTAGCGGGACTCAGAGGGAGCAGTACTTC
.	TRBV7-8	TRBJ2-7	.	CASSFREGRYEQYF	TGTGCCAGCAGCTTCCGGGAAGGCCGTTACGAGCAGTACTTC
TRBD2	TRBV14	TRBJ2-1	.	CASRGGSTYNEQFF	TGTGCCAGCCGAGGCGGGAGTACCTACAATGAGCAGTTCTTC
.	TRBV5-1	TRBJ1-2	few	CASSLASGGGYTF	TGCGCCAGCAGCTTGGCTTCTGGCGGGGGCTACACCTTC
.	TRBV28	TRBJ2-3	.	CASSTDISTDTQYF	TGTGCCAGCAGTACGGACATTTCGACAGATACGCAGTATTTT
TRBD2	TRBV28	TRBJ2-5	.	CASYHGPGLAGRRGETQYF	TGTGCCAGCTATCATGGTCCGGGACTAGCGGGAAGGAGGGGAGAGACCCAGTACTTC
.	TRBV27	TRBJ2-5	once	CASSLFPPLGKQETQYF	TGTGCCAGCAGTTTATTCCCCCCACTAGGCAAACAAGAGACCCAGTACTTC
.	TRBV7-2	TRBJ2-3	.	CASSLGATDTQYF	TGTGCCAGCAGCTTGGGCGCCACAGATACGCAGTATTTT